This T cell receptor (beta chain) originates from a study of regulatory T cells in long-lasting Graves disease. Study-level information: Recently diagnosed Graves' patients had received antithyroid drugs for under 3 months. Study-level points and caveats: Those with persistent Graves' had less TCR diversity than newly diagnosed patients.

This clonotype was recorded at least ten times. The antigen is unknown. For TCR beta, libraries came from iRepertoire HTBI primers and Arm-PCR of CDR3 regions. MiXCR was run by TCRdb on the multiplex PCR reads, yielding one entry per CDR3 protein. The table lists about 540,000 distinct CDR3 sequences, approximately 15% of them singletons. Time point reported: newly diagnosed GD, antithyroid drugs for less than 3 months. PBMCs provided the RNA from which the TCR library was made. These sequences were also reported in another study, on T cells in Graves' hyperthyroidism and ophthalmopathy. That study reports: Newly diagnosed hyperthyroidism patients aged 18 to 65 years had disease lasting under 2 months.

This clonotype was obtained from a man aged 30-40 years with Graves disease. The source was peripheral blood mononuclear cells (PBMCs), collected at new diagnosis, from a patient treated with antithyroid drugs.

CDR3 amino acids: CASSWDGTTGTQYF. Here the CDR3 DNA reads TGTGCCAGCAGCTGGGACGGGACTACGGGGACCCAGTACTTC. The genes are TRBV5-4 and TRBJ2-5, with 7 bases aligning to TRBD2. Trimming cost V 3 bases and J 7 bases; bases outside gene matches: 9. Germline CDR1 reads SGHNT; CDR2 reads YYREEE (reference sequence). The CDR3 length is 14 residues.